These 25 T cell receptor beta chains came from one sample sequenced in a study of T-cell memory formation after mild COVID-19. MiXCR, run by TCRdb on the 5' RACE reads, gives a single entry per CDR3 protein. The top ten clones hold roughly 8.1% of a sample with fewer than 700,000 distinct CDR3 sequences, 20% to 25% of them seen once. Sequenced material: PBMCs or a T cell subset sorted from them (not recorded which). Every receptor here comes from an adult woman who had mild COVID-19 (a few samples of this study predate the infection). Cell type and time point are not known.

The chain joins TRBV30 to TRBJ2-7; 7 bases match TRBD1. The CDR3 consists of 13 residues. Germline V gene data show CDR1 as GTSNPN and CDR2 as SVGIG (reference sequence). Trimming at V came to 4 bases and at J to 1 base, leaving 4 bases not matched to a gene. The DNA for the CDR3 is TGTGCCTGGACTCCGGGACAGTCCTACGAGCAGTACTTC. Translated, it gives CAWTPGQSYEQYF. The whole variable domain, filled in from reference TRBV30 and TRBJ2-7, reads SQTIHQWPATLVQPVGSPLSLECTVEGTSNPNLYWYRQAAGRGLQLLFYSVGIGQISSEVPQNLSASRPQDRQFILSSKKLLLSDSGFYLCAWTPGQSYEQYFGPGTRLTVT.

This clonotype was seen at least ten times. The V gene is TRBV4-2, the J gene TRBJ2-5; 7 nucleotides agree with TRBD1. After removal of 5 bases from V and 3 bases from J, the junction contained 12 bases not matched to a gene. The CDR3 spans 16 residues. Germline loops: CDR1 LGHNA, CDR2 YNFKEQ. CDR3 in amino acids: CASSVKPQGVEETQYF. The CDR3 DNA sequence: TGTGCCAGCAGCGTCAAGCCCCAGGGGGTAGAAGAGACCCAGTACTTC.

In this sample, this clonotype turned up a few times. The chain employs TRBV7-7 and TRBJ2-5; D is unresolved. The germline V gene has CDR1 SSHAT and CDR2 FNYEAQ (reference sequence). The V gene lost 5 bases and the J gene lost 1 base, with 11 bases spanning the gap. The CDR3 extends over 14 amino acids. CDR3 in DNA: TGTGCCAGCAGCCCCCACATCGGCCAAGAGACCCAGTACTTC. This sequence encodes CASSPHIGQETQYF.

This clonotype was seen only a few times. This sequence joins TRBV18 and TRBJ2-2, with 7 bases fitting TRBD1. The CDR3 is made up of 14 amino acids. Trimming at V came to 2 bases and at J to 4 bases, leaving 1 base not matched to a gene. Germline V gene lookup returns CDR1 KGHSH and CDR2 LQKENI. As DNA, the CDR3 is TGTGCCAGCTCACCAGGGACAGTCACCGGGGAGCTGTTTTTT. Its translation: CASSPGTVTGELFF.

This clonotype has just a few counts. The chain joins TRBV5-1 to TRBJ1-4; a possible D gene is TRBD1 (6 bases). This CDR3 spans 16 amino acids. V was clipped by 5 bases and J by 7 bases, with 21 bases between them. Per germline, CDR1 SGHRS and CDR2 YFSETQ. In nucleotides, the CDR3 is TGCGCCAGCAGGCAAAACCCAGGGGCGGTAGGTGAAAAACTGTTTTTT. Protein: CASRQNPGAVGEKLFF.

This clonotype was counted only a few times. The gene calls are TRBV29-1 and TRBJ1-1, with no clear D. V dropped 2 bases and J dropped 2 bases, with 15 bases sitting between them. Germline V CDR1 and CDR2: SQVTM, ANQGSEA. This CDR3 contains 15 residues. The CDR3 coding sequence is TGCAGCGTTGAACCCGGCCTTGGATTAAACACTGAAGCTTTCTTT. It is translated as CSVEPGLGLNTEAFF.

This clonotype was detected only a few times. The chain joins TRBV15 to TRBJ2-5; 12 nucleotides line up with TRBD2. This CDR3 spans 18 amino acids. The trim removed 0 bases at V and 1 base at J, leaving 6 bases unmatched. The germline CDR1 and CDR2 sequences are LNHNV and YYDKDF (reference sequence). DNA of the CDR3: TGTGCCACCAGCAGAGATATCGGACTAGCGGGGTCCCAAGAGACCCAGTACTTC. Its translation: CATSRDIGLAGSQETQYF.

The V call is TRBV4-2, the J call TRBJ1-4; D may be TRBD1 (6 bases). Per the germline V gene, CDR1 is LGHNA and CDR2 is YNFKEQ. V was cut by 4 bases and J by 7 bases, with 19 bases left in between. This CDR3 spans 16 amino acids. DNA of the CDR3: TGTGCCAGCAGCCCCCTTCGCGGTGGGGGCATTGAAAAACTGTTTTTT. Encoded protein: CASSPLRGGGIEKLFF.

J is TRBJ1-1 and V is TRBV7-2, with a tentative D call TRBD1 (5 bases). V was shortened by 5 bases and J by 10 bases, with 20 bases between the two germline ends. From germline, CDR1 is SGHTA and CDR2 FQGNSA. CDR3 length equals 14 residues. The CDR3 DNA follows: TGTGCCAGCAGCATCGCCCGGGACCCTGAAGGAGCTTTCTTT. Protein: CASSIARDPEGAFF.

Ten or more counts support this clonotype. This rearrangement joins TRBV5-1 to TRBJ1-2, with TRBD1 matching over 7 bases. The CDR3 has 17 amino acids. Germline V lookup: CDR1 SGHRS, CDR2 YFSETQ. Trimming removed 1 base from V and 6 bases from J; junction bases left unmatched: 15. This CDR3 reads CASSLQGLRQGENGYTF. The CDR3 region has the DNA TGCGCCAGCAGCTTGCAGGGGCTGAGGCAGGGGGAGAATGGCTACACCTTC.

This chain uses TRBV3-1 with TRBJ2-4, with 9 bases fitting TRBD2. The CDR3 loop spans 19 amino acids. V lost 1 base, J lost 0 bases, and 10 bases stayed unmatched. Germline V lookup: CDR1 LGHDT, CDR2 YNNKEL (reference sequence). The CDR3 region has the DNA TGTGCCAGCAGCCAAGTTCGGCTAGCGGGGCGTCTAGCCAAAAACATTCAGTACTTC. Translation: CASSQVRLAGRLAKNIQYF.

The chain recombines TRBV24-1 with TRBJ1-5; 9 positions match TRBD1. Germline values: CDR1 KGHDR, CDR2 SFDVKD. V lost 6 bases and J lost 7; bases outside the gene matches: 6. The CDR3 is made up of 14 amino acids. The CDR3 sequence: CATSHRGHQQPQHF. CDR3 sequence (DNA): TGTGCCACCAGTCACAGGGGGCATCAACAGCCCCAGCATTTT.

This clonotype occurred a few times. The V call is TRBV7-9, the J call TRBJ2-2; TRBD1 might be the D (5 bases). V shed 0 bases and J shed 5 bases, with 22 bases lying between them. Germline CDR1 SEHNR, CDR2 FQNEAQ (reference sequence). The CDR3 is made up of 19 amino acids. CDR3 DNA sequence: TGTGCCAGCAGCTTAGCCAGCCGGGTTGGTGGAACAGGTACCGGGGAGCTGTTTTTT. As protein: CASSLASRVGGTGTGELFF.

This clonotype was observed a few times. The chain has TRBV3-1 and TRBJ2-1, with D uncertain. Trimming pared 3 bases from V and 5 bases from J, leaving 5 bases between. Germline CDR1 reads LGHDT; CDR2 reads YNNKEL (reference sequence). This CDR3 contains 12 residues. Here the CDR3 reads CASSHTHNEQFF. Here the CDR3 DNA reads TGTGCCAGCAGCCACACACACAATGAGCAGTTCTTC.

Many counts were recorded for this clonotype. The genes are TRBV4-3 and TRBJ2-1, with TRBD2 identical over 7 bases. V lost 4 bases to trimming and J lost 2 bases; unmatched junction nucleotides: 5. Germline CDR1 and CDR2: LGHNA and YSLEER. The CDR3 runs 15 residues. The CDR3 reads CASSPGLAAYNEQFF. In DNA form, the CDR3 reads TGCGCCAGCAGCCCCGGGCTAGCGGCCTACAATGAGCAGTTCTTC.

This clonotype was observed a handful of times. The genes are TRBV7-2 and TRBJ2-1; tentatively, D is TRBD2 (5 bases). CDR1 is SGHTA, CDR2 FQGNSA, per germline. V lost 4 bases and J 7 bases, leaving 17 bases between the germline ends. CDR3 size: 15 residues. The CDR3 coding sequence is TGTGCCAGCAGCTCCCCTGGGCCCCCGGGGAATGAGCAGTTCTTC. As protein: CASSSPGPPGNEQFF. Full variable domain (rest looked up from reference TRBV7-2 and TRBJ2-1): GAGVSQSPSNKVTEKGKDVELRCDPISGHTALYWYRQSLGQGLEFLIYFQGNSAPDKSGLPSDRFSAERTGGSVSTLTIQRTQQEDSAVYLCASSSPGPPGNEQFFGPGTRLTVL.

This clonotype occurred a few times. This chain uses TRBV7-3 with TRBJ2-3; TRBD1 matches at 7 bases. Trimming took 5 bases from V and 5 from J; bases not matched to a gene: 7. Germline V gives CDR1 SGHTA, CDR2 FQGTGA. This CDR3 is 14 amino acids long. The CDR3 protein is CASSPVGGGDTQYF. CDR3 DNA sequence: TGTGCCAGCAGCCCTGTAGGGGGCGGAGATACGCAGTATTTT.

This clonotype was seen a handful of times. V gene TRBV30 combines with J gene TRBJ2-7; 7 nucleotides align to TRBD1. V gave up 2 bases and J gave up 4 bases; unmatched junction bases: 5. The CDR3 sequence is 13 residues long. Germline V gene sequence: CDR1 GTSNPN, CDR2 SVGIG (reference sequence). In DNA, the CDR3 is TGTGCCTGGAGTCCCAGGGGGAAATACGAGCAGTACTTC. The encoded protein is CAWSPRGKYEQYF.

This clonotype was seen a handful of times. The chain uses TRBV5-4 and TRBJ2-3, with 12 nucleotides matching TRBD1. Germline lookup yields CDR1 SGHNT and CDR2 YYREEE (reference sequence). Losses at the gene ends were 3 bases for V and 7 bases for J; bases not matched to a gene: 12. There are 17 residues in the CDR3. The CDR3 coding sequence is TGTGCCAGCAGCTGGGACTCCGGGACAGGGGGCGCATATACGCAGTATTTT. Amino acid sequence: CASSWDSGTGGAYTQYF.

The sample holds a few counts of this clonotype. The rearrangement joins TRBV20-1 to TRBJ2-3; TRBD2 agrees at 8 bases. The germline CDR1 and CDR2 sequences are DFQATT and SNEGSKA (reference sequence). The V and J ends lost 6 bases and 3 bases, in that order; junction bases with no gene match: 8. This CDR3 has 14 residues. The CDR3 bases are TGCAGTGCCGCGTTAAGCGGGGGTACAGATACGCAGTATTTT. Encoded protein: CSAALSGGTDTQYF.

CDR3 DNA sequence: TGTGCCAGCAGTCCAAGGCGGGGGGAATACGAGCAGTACTTC. Translating it yields CASSPRRGEYEQYF. The J gene is TRBJ2-7, the V gene TRBV12-3 or TRBV12-4; 8 bases map to TRBD2. J was trimmed by 4 bases and V by 5 bases; bases with no gene match: 7. This CDR3 spans 14 amino acids.

This clonotype was counted only a few times. The J gene is TRBJ1-2, the V gene TRBV20-1; a weak D match, TRBD1 (6 bases). V was cut by 7 bases and J by 4 bases, with 22 bases left in between. The CDR3 runs 15 residues. CDR1 DFQATT and CDR2 SNEGSKA come from the germline V gene (reference sequence). For the CDR3, the DNA is TGCAGTGAGTTGGTCGCTGGGGGCGCGGGCTATGGCTACACCTTC. Protein: CSELVAGGAGYGYTF.

This clonotype turned up a few times. V usage is TRBV27 and J usage is TRBJ2-4; D might be TRBD2 (7 bases). Germline loops: CDR1 MNHEY, CDR2 SMNVEV (reference sequence). Trimming cost V 5 bases and J 7 bases, with 12 bases left between them. The length of the CDR3 is 13 residues. As DNA, the CDR3 is TGTGCCAGCAGTAGTGGGAGGGGGAACATTCAGTACTTC. Translated, it gives CASSSGRGNIQYF.

This clonotype was counted between two and nine times. The genes are TRBV29-1 and TRBJ2-5; TRBD2 matches at 11 bases. V shed 1 base and J 3 bases; nucleotides not matched to a gene: 7. The CDR3 runs to 16 residues. Germline CDR1 reads SQVTM; CDR2 reads ANQGSEA. The CDR3 spells CSVEVPLAGVEETQYF. The CDR3, as DNA: TGCAGCGTTGAAGTCCCACTAGCGGGAGTCGAAGAGACCCAGTACTTC.

This rearrangement joins TRBV4-1 to TRBJ2-3, with 12 bases that match TRBD2. Germline V gene sequence: CDR1 MGHRA, CDR2 YSYEKL. The CDR3 covers 17 residues. The J segment lost 5 bases and the V segment lost 0 bases, leaving 6 bases of the junction unmatched. CDR3 coding DNA: TGCGCCAGCAGCCAAGATCCTAGCGGGGGGGTTGTAGATACGCAGTATTTT. Residues: CASSQDPSGGVVDTQYF.